Following are 15 T cell receptor beta chains from one sample sequenced in a study of blood T cell repertoires in COVID-19. The data were produced by immunoSEQ multiplex PCR, yet TCRdb's version contains in-frame clones alone and is incomplete. The sample lists 70,000 to 75,000 clones; 90% were seen once. Specimen: peripheral blood. These receptors all stem from a human donor in a cohort sampled during active COVID-19.

The chain has TRBV29-1 and TRBJ1-4; a possible D gene is TRBD1 (6 bases). In germline, CDR1 is SQVTM, CDR2 ANQGSEA. The CDR3 has 13 amino acids. V lost 4 bases, J lost 8 bases, and 14 bases lay in between. CDR3 coding DNA: TGCAGCGTTGGTCACAGGGCCCTGGAAAAACTGTTTTTT. Its protein product is CSVGHRALEKLFF.

This rearrangement joins TRBV24-1 to TRBJ2-5; 9 nucleotides align to TRBD1. V lost 4 bases to trimming and J lost 2 bases; unmatched junction nucleotides: 4. There are 15 residues in the CDR3. Per germline, CDR1 KGHDR and CDR2 SFDVKD. CDR3 sequence reads: CATSEGGQGQETQYF. The CDR3 DNA reads TGTGCCACCAGTGAGGGAGGACAGGGGCAAGAGACCCAGTACTTC.

V gene TRBV27 combines with J gene TRBJ2-1; TRBD2 might be the D (6 bases). The length of the CDR3 is 18 residues. Germline V gene lookup returns CDR1 MNHEY and CDR2 SMNVEV (reference sequence). The V end was cut by 5 bases, the J end by 0 bases, with 20 bases between. CDR3 DNA sequence: TGTGCCAGCAGTCCACCCCCTCTACGACTAGACTCCTACAATGAGCAGTTCTTC. Protein sequence: CASSPPPLRLDSYNEQFF.

This clone was observed once. The chain uses TRBV19 and TRBJ1-5; unclear D gene. Between the trimmed V and J ends, which lost 10 bases and 7 bases, there was a span of 20 bases. This CDR3 contains 14 residues. From germline, CDR1 is LNHDA and CDR2 SQIVND (reference sequence). The CDR3 protein is CATTKSGRRQPQHF. The CDR3, as DNA: TGTGCCACCACCAAATCGGGGAGAAGACAGCCCCAGCATTTT.

The gene calls are TRBV6-5 and TRBJ2-5; 10 positions agree with TRBD1. The CDR3 has 14 residues. V lost 8 bases to trimming and J lost 5 bases; unmatched junction nucleotides: 8. Looked up from germline, CDR1 is MNHEY and CDR2 is SVGAGI. For the CDR3, the DNA is TGTGCCAGCGGATCCGGGACAGGGGTGGAGACCCAGTACTTC. It codes for CASGSGTGVETQYF.

This clone was seen only once. The V gene is TRBV2, the J gene TRBJ1-4, with D tentatively TRBD1 (6 bases). The CDR3 has 15 amino acids. In germline, CDR1 is SNHLY, CDR2 FYNNEI. Between the trimmed V and J ends, which lost 5 bases and 1 base, there was a span of 11 bases. CDR3 DNA sequence: TGTGCCAGCAGTCCACAGGGTCTAACTAATGAAAAACTGTTTTTT. Protein sequence: CASSPQGLTNEKLFF.

This chain links TRBV7-2 with TRBJ2-1; 9 bases line up with TRBD1. V lost 4 bases and J lost 7; bases outside the gene matches: 8. The germline V gene has CDR1 SGHTA and CDR2 FQGNSA. The CDR3 has 15 residues. CDR3 region: CASSSDRGRLNEQFF. As DNA, the CDR3 is TGTGCCAGCAGCTCCGACAGGGGGAGATTGAATGAGCAGTTCTTC.

The gene calls are TRBV28 and TRBJ2-7; 9 bases line up with TRBD1. This CDR3 comprises 15 residues. CDR1 and CDR2 (germline): MDHEN, SYDVKM. V was clipped by 4 bases and J by 7 bases; unmatched bases: 11. The CDR3 loop is CASSSTGTGSWEQYF. The CDR3 region has the DNA TGTGCCAGCAGTTCTACCGGGACAGGGTCGTGGGAGCAGTACTTC.

The chain couples TRBV6-5 to TRBJ1-2; D might be TRBD1 (5 bases). Trimming shortened V by 6 bases and J by 8 bases, and 16 bases separated the two germline ends. Germline V CDR1 and CDR2: MNHEY, SVGAGI. The CDR3 extends over 13 amino acids. The CDR3, as DNA: TGTGCCAGCAGCTGGAGGGGAGAGGACGGCTACACCTTC. Protein sequence: CASSWRGEDGYTF.

This sequence joins TRBV19 and TRBJ2-5; a weak D match, TRBD2 (5 bases). The V end lost 4 bases, the J end lost 5 bases, and 11 bases lay between the germline ends. Germline V CDR1 and CDR2: LNHDA, SQIVND (reference sequence). The CDR3 extends over 13 amino acids. CDR3 loop: CASSKASRETQYF. CDR3 DNA sequence: TGTGCCAGTAGTAAAGCTAGCAGGGAGACCCAGTACTTC.

This clone occurred once. The chain joins TRBV30 to TRBJ2-1; 7 positions agree with TRBD2. J lost 7 bases, V lost 3 bases, and 6 bases had no gene match. Looked up from germline, CDR1 is GTSNPN and CDR2 is SVGIG (reference sequence). The CDR3 spans 13 residues. This CDR3 reads CAWRGGSPNEQFF. CDR3 bases: TGTGCCTGGAGGGGCGGGAGTCCAAATGAGCAGTTCTTC.

The genes are TRBV23-1 and TRBJ2-7; 9 nucleotides match TRBD1. TRBV23-1 is an ORF for which the function is uncertain. The length of the CDR3 is 20 residues. V was pared by 2 bases and J by 4 bases, with 21 bases of the junction left unmatched. CDR3 sequence reads: CASSQPEGYLQGAYSYEQYF. The CDR3, as DNA: TGCGCCAGCAGTCAACCGGAGGGCTATTTACAGGGGGCTTATAGTTACGAGCAGTACTTC.

CDR3 protein: CASSGLLASGIGYQETQYF. The CDR3 nucleotides are TGTGCCAGCAGCGGCTTATTGGCTAGCGGGATTGGGTACCAAGAGACCCAGTACTTC. The rearrangement uses TRBV7-2 and TRBJ2-5; 9 bases line up with TRBD2. J lost 0 bases, V lost 5 bases, and 16 bases had no gene match. Germline CDR1 reads SGHTA; CDR2 reads FQGNSA. The CDR3 spans 19 residues.

The chain has TRBV6-2 or TRBV6-3 and TRBJ2-7; 8 bases are shared with TRBD2. Germline-derived CDR1 and CDR2 are MNHEY and SVGEGT. CDR3 length equals 15 residues. The V segment lost 6 bases and the J segment 2 bases; nucleotides outside the gene matches: 9. The CDR3 sequence is CASSALQRGPYEQYF. The CDR3 DNA is TGTGCCAGCAGCGCCCTCCAGCGGGGGCCCTACGAGCAGTACTTC.

This clone has only a few counts. The chain has TRBV20-1 and TRBJ1-4; no clear D gene. CDR3 size: 14 residues. Per germline, CDR1 DFQATT and CDR2 SNEGSKA (reference sequence). Trimming removed 6 bases at V and 3 bases at J, with 14 bases between. The CDR3 region is CSASTRAANEKLFF. The CDR3 region has the DNA TGCAGTGCAAGTACCCGCGCCGCTAATGAAAAACTGTTTTTT.